This T cell receptor (beta chain) derives from a study of neurological immune-mediated disorders. Study-level background: About 90% of the 34 multiple sclerosis patients had relapsing-remitting disease; 3 had secondary progressive.

General study results and limits: Repertoires from 18 of 34 multiple sclerosis patients grouped phylogenetically into a related-CDR3 cluster, suggesting a possible signature.

Over 160 million TCR-beta sequences from 15-18 subjects were obtained in each sequencing run. TCRdb re-analysed the 5' RACE reads in MiXCR, keeping a single row per CDR3 protein. The table includes 84,000 or so distinct CDR3 sequences, around 4.7% detected once. In its sample, this clonotype was seen many times. Its matching antigen is unknown. V lost 2 bases to trimming and J lost 6 bases, with 4 bases between them. The CDR3 runs 12 residues. Germline assignment: CDR1 MNHEY and CDR2 SMNVEV (reference sequence). Time point specified: longitudinal time-point 3. The sequenced sample consisted of PBMCs. This chain uses TRBV27 with TRBJ2-2; D is uncertain. This TCR derives from a woman aged 55-70 years with multiple sclerosis. For the CDR3, the DNA is TGTGCCAGCAGTTTAAAAGCCGGGGAGCTGTTTTTT. It yields the protein CASSLKAGELFF.